Below, 31 T cell receptor beta chains from the same sample are listed, as sequenced in a study of cytomegalovirus exposure and HLA in healthy donors. The study ran its PCR with 60 Vbeta and 13 Jbeta primers. Method: immunoSEQ multiplex PCR; TCRdb's copy keeps in-frame clones and lacks some. Among almost 85,000 clones listed, roughly 78% were seen once. Sequenced input: PBMCs. These receptors originate from a male donor in good health and CMV-seropositive.

The chain has TRBV19 and TRBJ1-1, with D uncertain. CDR3 length: 14 residues. Trimming took off 6 bases at V and 1 base at J, with 12 bases between the two ends. CDR1 LNHDA and CDR2 SQIVND come from the germline V gene (reference sequence). DNA for the CDR3: TGTGCCAGTAGAGCAGGTTTAGGGAACACTGAAGCTTTCTTT. Translating gives CASRAGLGNTEAFF. Together with reference TRBV19 and TRBJ1-1, the CDR3 gives the full variable domain: DGGITQSPKYLFRKEGQNVTLSCEQNLNHDAMYWYRQDPGQGLRLIYYSQIVNDFQKGDIAEGYSVSREKKESFPLTVTSAQKNPTAFYLCASRAGLGNTEAFFGQGTRLTVV.

The chain combines TRBV28 with TRBJ2-7, with 11 bases that match TRBD1. CDR1 is MDHEN and CDR2 is SYDVKM in the germline V gene. V lost 8 bases and J lost 2; bases outside the gene matches: 2. This CDR3 has 13 amino acids. The CDR3 sequence is CASADRGPYEQYF. CDR3 bases: TGTGCCAGCGCGGACAGGGGGCCCTACGAGCAGTACTTC.

V gene TRBV7-3 combines with J gene TRBJ2-7; D is perhaps TRBD2 (6 bases). Per germline, CDR1 SGHTA and CDR2 FQGTGA. V lost 7 bases and J lost 1, with 14 bases in between. The length of the CDR3 is 14 residues. The CDR3 nucleotides are TGTGCCAGCATCCCTAGCGCCGTATCCTACGAGCAGTACTTC. Its translation: CASIPSAVSYEQYF.

The gene calls are TRBV5-6 and TRBJ2-3; TRBD2 matches at 10 bases. CDR3 length: 18 residues. Germline values: CDR1 SGHDT, CDR2 YYEEEE. The J segment lost 1 base and the V segment lost 2 bases, leaving 10 bases of the junction unmatched. In DNA, the CDR3 is TGTGCCAGCAGCTTACGGACTAGCGGAGGGTGGGGCACAGATACGCAGTATTTT. Its protein is CASSLRTSGGWGTDTQYF. The complete variable domain, with remaining parts taken from reference TRBV5-6 and TRBJ2-3, reads DAGVTQSPTHLIKTRGQQVTLRCSPKSGHDTVSWYQQALGQGPQFIFQYYEEEERQRGNFPDRFSGHQFPNYSSELNVNALLLGDSALYLCASSLRTSGGWGTDTQYFGPGTRLTVL.

The genes are TRBV5-1 and TRBJ2-7; D perhaps matches TRBD2 (5 bases). V shed 6 bases and J shed 6 bases, with 16 bases lying between them. The CDR3 length is 13 residues. From germline, CDR1 is SGHRS and CDR2 YFSETQ. The DNA for the CDR3 is TGCGCCAGCAAAAATGAGGGTGGAGTCGAGCAGTACTTC. Its translation is CASKNEGGVEQYF.

The chain carries TRBV30 and TRBJ2-3, with 10 bases that match TRBD2. The CDR3 spans 15 residues. Germline V gene sequence: CDR1 GTSNPN, CDR2 SVGIG (reference sequence). Unmatched junction bases numbered 8, after V lost 3 bases and J lost 5 bases. CDR3 nucleotides: TGTGCCTGGAGAGGAGCGGGAGGGCAAGGAGATACGCAGTATTTT. It specifies CAWRGAGGQGDTQYF.

The rearrangement uses TRBV6-6 and TRBJ2-5, with a tentative D call TRBD2 (7 bases). Germline V CDR1 and CDR2: MNHNY, SVGAGI (reference sequence). The CDR3 length is 14 residues. Trimming took off 10 bases at V and 1 base at J, with 16 bases between the two ends. The CDR3 region has the DNA TGTGCCACCCTCGGTGGGGGGGCCCAAGAGACCCAGTACTTC. Translation gives CATLGGGAQETQYF.

This chain links TRBV7-3 with TRBJ1-3; D not certain. This CDR3 has 15 amino acids. Germline-derived CDR1 and CDR2 are SGHTA and FQGTGA. Trimming took 5 bases from V and 0 from J, leaving 11 bases between them. CDR3 nucleotide sequence: TGTGCCAGCAGCCCGCCTCTGGCCTCTGGAAACACCATATATTTT. It yields the protein CASSPPLASGNTIYF.

V usage is TRBV14 and J usage is TRBJ1-2, with D perhaps matching TRBD1 (6 bases). This CDR3 contains 15 residues. V was pared by 0 bases and J by 4 bases, with 12 bases between. Germline V lookup: CDR1 SGHDN, CDR2 FVKESK. The CDR3 DNA reads TGTGCCAGCAGCCAAGACCACAGGGAGTCCTATGGCTACACCTTC. Its protein is CASSQDHRESYGYTF.

This clone appeared a few times. The V call is TRBV13, the J call TRBJ2-2; possible D gene TRBD1, 5 bases. CDR1 is PRHDT and CDR2 is FYEKMQ in the germline V gene (reference sequence). V shed 3 bases and J shed 4 bases, with 6 bases lying between them. CDR3 length equals 13 residues. The CDR3 nucleotides are TGTGCCAGCAGCTTCAGGGCCACCGGGGAGCTGTTTTTT. Amino acid sequence: CASSFRATGELFF.

The V call is TRBV29-1, the J call TRBJ2-5, with 9 bases fitting TRBD1. This CDR3 is built from 18 residues. With V trimmed by 6 bases and J by 6 bases, 23 bases remained unmatched. Per the germline V gene, CDR1 is SQVTM and CDR2 is ANQGSEA. The CDR3 bases are TGCAGCGTCGCCGGGACAGGGATGAAGAGCGCGCCGGTCAAGACCCAGTACTTC. This encodes CSVAGTGMKSAPVKTQYF.

This chain links TRBV7-9 with TRBJ1-5; 9 bases agree with TRBD1. Germline lookup yields CDR1 SEHNR and CDR2 FQNEAQ (reference sequence). Trimming removed 5 bases from V and 0 bases from J; junction bases left unmatched: 8. The CDR3 runs to 17 residues. CDR3 protein: CASSPGQGYGSNQPQHF. DNA for the CDR3: TGTGCCAGCAGCCCGGGACAGGGTTATGGTAGCAATCAGCCCCAGCATTTT.

The chain has TRBV5-1 and TRBJ2-3; the match to TRBD2 covers 9 bases. Unmatched junction bases numbered 10, after V lost 4 bases and J lost 1 base. The CDR3 sequence is 17 residues long. The germline gives CDR1 SGHRS, CDR2 YFSETQ. This CDR3 is CASSEVSGRKGTDTQYF. CDR3 nucleotide sequence: TGCGCCAGCAGCGAGGTCAGCGGGAGGAAGGGCACAGATACGCAGTATTTT.

This clone has just one count. The chain has TRBV30 and TRBJ2-3, with TRBD2 as a possible D gene (5 bases). The CDR3 totals 12 residues. Germline values: CDR1 GTSNPN, CDR2 SVGIG (reference sequence). Trimming removed 3 bases from V and 4 bases from J, with 8 bases in between. Here the CDR3 DNA reads TGTGCCTGGAGGGACTTCGCAGATACGCAGTATTTT. Its translation: CAWRDFADTQYF.

This chain joins TRBV30 and TRBJ2-1, with TRBD1 matching over 8 bases. With 1 base clipped from V and 9 bases from J, the junction kept 5 bases outside the gene matches. Germline CDR1 is GTSNPN and CDR2 is SVGIG (reference sequence). This CDR3 region has 13 residues. The CDR3 DNA is TGTGCCTGGAGTGGGACAGGGCCAGGTGAGCAGTTCTTC. It translates to CAWSGTGPGEQFF.

The chain recombines TRBV9 with TRBJ2-5; 13 positions match TRBD2. CDR3 length: 17 amino acids. Germline CDR1 SGDLS, CDR2 YYNGEE. With 3 bases clipped from V and 5 bases from J, the junction kept 10 bases outside the gene matches. The CDR3 sequence: CASSETSGRTPGETQYF. CDR3 DNA: TGTGCCAGCAGCGAGACTAGCGGGAGGACTCCGGGTGAGACCCAGTACTTC.

The V call is TRBV5-1, the J call TRBJ2-1; 7 bases align to TRBD2. From germline, CDR1 is SGHRS and CDR2 YFSETQ. This CDR3 is 15 amino acids long. Trimming at V came to 6 bases and at J to 2 bases, leaving 8 bases not matched to a gene. The CDR3 spells CASTPGLAAYNEQFF. The CDR3 DNA follows: TGCGCCAGCACCCCTGGCCTAGCGGCCTACAATGAGCAGTTCTTC.

This chain uses TRBV6-1 with TRBJ2-2, with a possible D match to TRBD2 (5 bases). The CDR3 totals 14 residues. V lost 5 bases to trimming and J lost 3 bases, with 10 bases between them. The germline V gene has CDR1 MNHNS and CDR2 SASEGT. This CDR3 is CASSTSGDTGELFF. DNA of the CDR3: TGTGCCAGCAGTACCAGCGGAGACACCGGGGAGCTGTTTTTT.

CDR3 nucleotide sequence: TGTGCCAGTAGTATAGATCGTAACAGCCAACAAGAGACCCAGTACTTC. It yields the protein CASSIDRNSQQETQYF. This chain joins TRBV19 and TRBJ2-5; no clear D. V lost 0 bases, J lost 2 bases, and 13 bases lay in between. The CDR3 runs 16 residues. Germline values: CDR1 LNHDA, CDR2 SQIVND (reference sequence).

This chain uses TRBV11-3 with TRBJ2-3, with 13 positions matching TRBD2. Germline values: CDR1 SGHNT, CDR2 YENEEA. V was clipped by 5 bases and J by 5 bases; unmatched bases: 7. There are 16 residues in the CDR3. The CDR3 loop reads CASSVGLAGVEDTQYF. DNA of the CDR3: TGTGCCAGCAGCGTTGGACTAGCGGGAGTGGAAGATACGCAGTATTTT.

As DNA, the CDR3 is TGCGCCAGCAGCCAAGATCGGGGCGGGAGAAGCACGCAGTATTTT. This codes for CASSQDRGGRSTQYF. The chain links TRBV4-1 to TRBJ2-3; TRBD2 matches 7 bases. The CDR3 is 15 amino acids. The V and J ends lost 0 bases and 9 bases, in that order; junction bases with no gene match: 9. Germline CDR1 MGHRA, CDR2 YSYEKL.

V and J are TRBV5-4 and TRBJ1-1; a weak D match, TRBD1 (5 bases). V was shortened by 4 bases and J by 4 bases, with 11 bases between the two germline ends. This CDR3 is built from 13 residues. Germline assignment: CDR1 SGHNT and CDR2 YYREEE (reference sequence). CDR3 DNA sequence: TGTGCCAGCAGCCCGGGGGGGTCCACTGAAGCTTTCTTT. Amino acid sequence: CASSPGGSTEAFF.

The rearrangement links TRBV28 to TRBJ1-2; tentatively, D is TRBD1 (5 bases). Germline loops: CDR1 MDHEN, CDR2 SYDVKM. V was shortened by 8 bases and J by 4 bases, with 14 bases between the two germline ends. The length of the CDR3 is 13 residues. The CDR3 coding sequence is TGTGCCAGCTCCGCCGGAGGGGCCTATGGCTACACCTTC. Amino acids: CASSAGGAYGYTF.

J is TRBJ1-5 and V is TRBV27, with D unclear. The CDR3 runs to 16 residues. The germline gives CDR1 MNHEY, CDR2 SMNVEV (reference sequence). V lost 0 bases and J lost 0, with 9 bases in between. The chain's CDR3 is CASSLSWASSNQPQHF. The CDR3 DNA is TGTGCCAGCAGTTTATCGTGGGCAAGTAGCAATCAGCCCCAGCATTTT.

This clone has a handful of counts. The chain employs TRBV7-9 and TRBJ1-1, with D possibly TRBD1 on 6 matching bases. Germline CDR1 and CDR2: SEHNR and FQNEAQ (reference sequence). With 1 base removed from V and 3 bases from J, the gap between germline ends came to 15 bases. The CDR3 extends over 16 amino acids. The CDR3 region is CASSLGFSGGYTEAFF. The CDR3 region has the DNA TGTGCCAGCAGCTTAGGGTTTAGCGGGGGCTACACTGAAGCTTTCTTT.

The chain carries TRBV11-2 and TRBJ2-1; maybe TRBD2 (5 bases). The CDR3 extends over 17 amino acids. V lost 5 bases and J lost 5, with 22 bases in between. CDR1 SGHAT and CDR2 FQNNGV come from the germline V gene. This CDR3 is CASSPTSGNPPHNEQFF. CDR3 nucleotide sequence: TGTGCCAGCAGCCCTACCTCGGGAAACCCTCCACACAATGAGCAGTTCTTC.

This clone was detected a few times. The V gene is TRBV5-1, the J gene TRBJ2-7; 12 positions match TRBD2. Germline V gene data show CDR1 as SGHRS and CDR2 as YFSETQ. The CDR3 runs 15 residues. The trim removed 2 bases at V and 3 bases at J, leaving 3 bases unmatched. The CDR3 nucleotides read TGCGCCAGCAGCTTTGCGACTAGCGGGAGCTACGAGCAGTACTTC. Its translation is CASSFATSGSYEQYF.

The chain uses TRBV5-6 and TRBJ2-3; 9 positions agree with TRBD2. The CDR3 has 16 amino acids. V gave up 0 bases and J gave up 0 bases; unmatched junction bases: 2. The V gene's germline CDR1 is SGHDT and CDR2 YYEEEE. This chain's CDR3 is CASSLALAGSTDTQYF. The CDR3 bases are TGTGCCAGCAGCTTGGCCCTAGCGGGAAGCACAGATACGCAGTATTTT.

V is TRBV18 and J is TRBJ2-2; possible D gene TRBD1, 5 bases. V shed 2 bases and J shed 2 bases, with 9 bases lying between them. Germline values: CDR1 KGHSH, CDR2 LQKENI. The CDR3 length is 15 residues. CDR3 in amino acids: CASSPNQGNTGELFF. The CDR3 DNA reads TGTGCCAGCTCACCAAACCAGGGAAACACCGGGGAGCTGTTTTTT.

The rearrangement joins TRBV14 to TRBJ1-2, with TRBD1 identical over 9 bases. Germline loops: CDR1 SGHDN, CDR2 FVKESK. V trimming: 4 bases; J trimming: 3 bases; junction bases outside the gene matches: 3. This CDR3 is built from 14 residues. CDR3 nucleotides: TGTGCCAGCAGCCCTAGGACAGGGGACTATGGCTACACCTTC. Its translation is CASSPRTGDYGYTF.

CDR3 region: CASSLVPGSYEQYF. DNA for the CDR3: TGTGCCAGCAGTCTCGTTCCCGGGTCTTACGAGCAGTACTTC. The rearrangement uses TRBV28 and TRBJ2-7; D gene unclear. The CDR3 has 14 amino acids. Germline V gene data show CDR1 as MDHEN and CDR2 as SYDVKM. V shed 5 bases and J shed 4 bases, with 15 bases lying between them.